This record concerns one TCR beta chain sequence. The data were obtained in a study of blood T cell repertoires in COVID-19. Produced via immunoSEQ multiplex PCR; TCRdb's table is partial and in-frame only. The repertoire holds 200,000 or so clones, with nearly 90% as singletons. With V trimmed by 0 bases and J by 4 bases, 4 bases remained unmatched. The CDR3 has 16 amino acids. The germline CDR1 and CDR2 sequences are WNHNN and SYGVQD (reference sequence). The specimen was PBMCs or T cells enriched from blood (not recorded which). The source is a man aged 30 to 45 who had recovered from COVID-19. V and J are TRBV10-1 and TRBJ2-3; 10 bases align to TRBD2. CDR3 sequence: CASSESSSGRSDTQYF. The CDR3 nucleotides read TGCGCCAGCAGTGAGTCGAGTAGCGGGAGGTCAGATACGCAGTATTTT.